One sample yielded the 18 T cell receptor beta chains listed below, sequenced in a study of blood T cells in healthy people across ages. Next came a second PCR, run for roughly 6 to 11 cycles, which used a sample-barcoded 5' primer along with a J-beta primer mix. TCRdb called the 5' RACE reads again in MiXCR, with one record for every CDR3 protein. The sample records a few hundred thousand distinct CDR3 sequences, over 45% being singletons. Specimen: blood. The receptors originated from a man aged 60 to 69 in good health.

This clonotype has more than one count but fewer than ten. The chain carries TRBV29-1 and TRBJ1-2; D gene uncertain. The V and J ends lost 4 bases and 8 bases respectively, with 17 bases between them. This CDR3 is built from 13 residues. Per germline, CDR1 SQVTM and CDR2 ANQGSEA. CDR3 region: CSVGPVGEEGYTF. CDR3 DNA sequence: TGCAGCGTTGGTCCGGTGGGCGAGGAAGGCTACACCTTC.

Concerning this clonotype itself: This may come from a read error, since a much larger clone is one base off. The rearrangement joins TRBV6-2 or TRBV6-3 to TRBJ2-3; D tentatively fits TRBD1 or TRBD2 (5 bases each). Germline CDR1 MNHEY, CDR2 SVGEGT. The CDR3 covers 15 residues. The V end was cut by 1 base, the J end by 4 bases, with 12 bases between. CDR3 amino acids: CASSYLGPAADTQYF. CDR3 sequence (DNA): TGTGCCAGCAGTTACTTGGGACCAGCCGCAGATACGCAGTATTTT.

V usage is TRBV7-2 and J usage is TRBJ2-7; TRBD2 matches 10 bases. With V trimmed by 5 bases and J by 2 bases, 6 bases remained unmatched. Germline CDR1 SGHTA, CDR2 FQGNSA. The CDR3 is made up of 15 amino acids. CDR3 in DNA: TGTGCCAGCAGCACCGGGACTAGCGTCCCCTACGAGCAGTACTTC. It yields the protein CASSTGTSVPYEQYF.

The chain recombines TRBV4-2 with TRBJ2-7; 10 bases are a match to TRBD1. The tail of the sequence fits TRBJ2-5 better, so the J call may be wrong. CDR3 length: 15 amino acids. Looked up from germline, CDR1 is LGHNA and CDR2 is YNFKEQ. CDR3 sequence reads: CASSQGDRGVGTQYF. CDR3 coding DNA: TGTGCCAGCAGCCAAGGGGACAGGGGTGTAGGGACCCAGTACTTC.

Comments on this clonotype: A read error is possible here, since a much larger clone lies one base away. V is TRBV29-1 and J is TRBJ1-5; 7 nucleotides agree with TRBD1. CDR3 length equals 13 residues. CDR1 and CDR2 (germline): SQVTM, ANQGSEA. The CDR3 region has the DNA TGCGGCGCCGAAACAGGGGCGGGTCAGCCCCAGCATTTT. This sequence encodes CGAETGAGQPQHF. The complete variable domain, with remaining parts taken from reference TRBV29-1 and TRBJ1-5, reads SAVISQKPSRDICQRGTSLTIQCQVDSQVTMMFWYRQQPGQSLTLIATANQGSEATYESGFVIDKFPISRPNLTFSTLTVSNMSPEDSSIYLCGAETGAGQPQHFGDGTRLSIL.

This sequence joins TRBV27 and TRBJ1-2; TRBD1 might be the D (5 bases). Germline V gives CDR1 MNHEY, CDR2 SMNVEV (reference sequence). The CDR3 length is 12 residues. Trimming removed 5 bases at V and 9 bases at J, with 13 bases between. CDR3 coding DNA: TGTGCCAGCAGTGAGAGGGGTCGTAGCTACACCTTC. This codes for CASSERGRSYTF.

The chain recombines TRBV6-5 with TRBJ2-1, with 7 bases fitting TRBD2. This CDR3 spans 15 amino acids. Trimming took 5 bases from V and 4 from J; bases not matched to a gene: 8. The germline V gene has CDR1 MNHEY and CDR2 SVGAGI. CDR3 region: CASSAGEAGYNEQFF. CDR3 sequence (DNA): TGTGCCAGCAGTGCTGGTGAAGCGGGGTACAATGAGCAGTTCTTC.

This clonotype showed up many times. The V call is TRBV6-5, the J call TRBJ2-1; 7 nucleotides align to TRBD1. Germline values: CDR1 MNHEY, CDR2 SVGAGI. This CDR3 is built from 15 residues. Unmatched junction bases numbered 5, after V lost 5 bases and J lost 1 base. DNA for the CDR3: TGTGCCAGCAGTCGGACAGGCGTGTCCTACAATGAGCAGTTCTTC. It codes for CASSRTGVSYNEQFF.

The CDR3 spells CASSYKTGTSGGPLPQYF. In DNA, the CDR3 is TGTGCCAGCAGTTATAAAACCGGGACTAGCGGGGGCCCTCTCCCCCAGTACTTC. The J gene is TRBJ2-5, the V gene TRBV27; 14 bases align to TRBD2. The V segment lost 4 bases and the J segment 9 bases; nucleotides outside the gene matches: 16. The CDR3 loop spans 18 amino acids. The germline V gene has CDR1 MNHEY and CDR2 SMNVEV (reference sequence).

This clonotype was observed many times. CDR3 DNA: TGCAGTGCTAGGTCCACAGATACGCAGTATTTT. Translating gives CSARSTDTQYF. The chain has TRBV20-1 and TRBJ2-3; no clear D. V lost 3 bases and J lost 2, with 3 bases in between. Germline V CDR1 and CDR2: DFQATT, SNEGSKA (reference sequence). CDR3 length: 11 amino acids.

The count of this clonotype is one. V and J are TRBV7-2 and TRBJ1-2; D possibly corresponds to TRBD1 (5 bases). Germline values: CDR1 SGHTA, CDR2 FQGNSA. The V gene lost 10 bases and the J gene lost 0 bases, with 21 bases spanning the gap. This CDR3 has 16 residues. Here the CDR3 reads CATRGFSTLANYGYTF. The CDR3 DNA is TGTGCCACCCGGGGGTTTTCCACACTTGCTAACTATGGCTACACCTTC. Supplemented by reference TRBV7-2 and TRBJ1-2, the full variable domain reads GAGVSQSPSNKVTEKGKDVELRCDPISGHTALYWYRQSLGQGLEFLIYFQGNSAPDKSGLPSDRFSAERTGGSVSTLTIQRTQQEDSAVYLCATRGFSTLANYGYTFGSGTRLTVV.

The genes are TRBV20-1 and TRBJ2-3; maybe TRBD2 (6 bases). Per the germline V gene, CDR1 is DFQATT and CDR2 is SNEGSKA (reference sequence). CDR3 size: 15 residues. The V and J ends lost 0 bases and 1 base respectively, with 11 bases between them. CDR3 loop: CSARDTGGGTDTQYF. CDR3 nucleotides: TGCAGTGCTAGAGACACAGGAGGGGGCACAGATACGCAGTATTTT.

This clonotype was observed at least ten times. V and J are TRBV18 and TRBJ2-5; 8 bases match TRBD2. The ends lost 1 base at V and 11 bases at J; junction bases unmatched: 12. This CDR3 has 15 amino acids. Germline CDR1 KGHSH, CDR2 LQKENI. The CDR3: CASSPRTSTSNEQYF. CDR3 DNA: TGTGCCAGCTCACCACGGACTAGCACTTCGAATGAGCAGTACTTC.

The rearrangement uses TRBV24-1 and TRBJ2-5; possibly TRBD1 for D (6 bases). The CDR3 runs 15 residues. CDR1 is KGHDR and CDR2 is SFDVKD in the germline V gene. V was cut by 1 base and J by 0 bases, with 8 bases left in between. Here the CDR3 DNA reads TGTGCCACCAGTGATTTAACAGGGAACCAAGAGACCCAGTACTTC. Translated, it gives CATSDLTGNQETQYF.

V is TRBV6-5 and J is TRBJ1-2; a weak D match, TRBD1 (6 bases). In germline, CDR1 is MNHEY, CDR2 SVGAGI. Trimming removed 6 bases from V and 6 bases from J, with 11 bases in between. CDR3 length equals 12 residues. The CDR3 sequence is CASRQGGNGYTF. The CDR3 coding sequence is TGTGCCAGCAGACAGGGAGGGAATGGCTACACCTTC.

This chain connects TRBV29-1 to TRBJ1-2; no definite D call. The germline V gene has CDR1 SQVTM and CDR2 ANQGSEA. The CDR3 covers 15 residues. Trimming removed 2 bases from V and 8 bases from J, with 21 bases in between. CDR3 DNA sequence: TGCAGCGTTGAAAGGCCTCCTAGTCCACGCACCGGCTACACCTTC. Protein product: CSVERPPSPRTGYTF.

This CDR3 is CASSSPKRRLRTDTQYF. CDR3 bases: TGTGCCAGCAGTTCGCCCAAGCGCAGACTCCGAACAGATACGCAGTATTTT. V and J are TRBV12-3 or TRBV12-4 and TRBJ2-3, with D unresolved. CDR3 length equals 17 residues. Between the trimmed V and J ends, which lost 4 bases and 3 bases, there was a span of 20 bases.

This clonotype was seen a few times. As DNA, the CDR3 is TGTGCCAGCACCCTAGCAGGGATGAACACTGAAGCTTTCTTT. It is translated as CASTLAGMNTEAFF. The chain couples TRBV12-3 or TRBV12-4 to TRBJ1-1; possibly TRBD1 for D (5 bases). The V gene lost 7 bases and the J gene lost 0 bases, with 12 bases spanning the gap. The length of the CDR3 is 14 residues.